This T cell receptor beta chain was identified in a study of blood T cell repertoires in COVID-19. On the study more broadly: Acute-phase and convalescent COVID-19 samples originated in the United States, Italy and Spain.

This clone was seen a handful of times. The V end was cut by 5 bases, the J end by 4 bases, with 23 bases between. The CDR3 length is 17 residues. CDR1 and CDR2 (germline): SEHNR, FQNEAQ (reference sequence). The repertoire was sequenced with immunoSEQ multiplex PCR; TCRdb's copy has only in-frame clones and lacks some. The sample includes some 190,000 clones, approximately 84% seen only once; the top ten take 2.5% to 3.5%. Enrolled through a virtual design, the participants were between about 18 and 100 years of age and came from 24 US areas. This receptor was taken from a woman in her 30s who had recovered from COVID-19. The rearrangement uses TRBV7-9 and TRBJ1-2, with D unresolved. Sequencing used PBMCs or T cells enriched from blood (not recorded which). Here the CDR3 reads CASSPNSLGLNFYGYTF. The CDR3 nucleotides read TGTGCCAGCAGCCCGAATTCCCTGGGCCTGAATTTCTATGGCTACACCTTC.